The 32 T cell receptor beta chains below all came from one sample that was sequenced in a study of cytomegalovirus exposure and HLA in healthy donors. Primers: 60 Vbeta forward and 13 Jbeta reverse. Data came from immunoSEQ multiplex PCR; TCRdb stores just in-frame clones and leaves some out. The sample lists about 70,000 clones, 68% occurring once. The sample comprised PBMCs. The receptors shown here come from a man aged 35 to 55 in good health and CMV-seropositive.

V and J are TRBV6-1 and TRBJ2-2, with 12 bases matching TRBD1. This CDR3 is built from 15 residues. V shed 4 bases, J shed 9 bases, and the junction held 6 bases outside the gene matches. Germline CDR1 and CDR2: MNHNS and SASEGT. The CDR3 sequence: CASSVGQGALRELFF. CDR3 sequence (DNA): TGTGCCAGCAGTGTGGGACAGGGGGCGCTGAGGGAGCTGTTTTTT.

In nucleotides, the CDR3 is TGCGCCAGCAGTGGTACAAGCACCGGGGAGCTGTTTTTT. Encoded protein: CASSGTSTGELFF. The chain has TRBV10-2 and TRBJ2-2, with D uncertain. CDR3 length: 13 residues. The V end was cut by 4 bases, the J end by 4 bases, with 7 bases between. CDR1 is WSHSY and CDR2 is SAAADI in the germline V gene.

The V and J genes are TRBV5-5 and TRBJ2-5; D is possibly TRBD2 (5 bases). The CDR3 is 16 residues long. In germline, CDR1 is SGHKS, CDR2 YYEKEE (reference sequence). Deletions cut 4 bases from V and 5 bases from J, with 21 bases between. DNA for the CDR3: TGTGCCAGCAGCCCGGCGCCGGGGTTCGGCGGGGAGACCCAGTACTTC. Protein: CASSPAPGFGGETQYF.

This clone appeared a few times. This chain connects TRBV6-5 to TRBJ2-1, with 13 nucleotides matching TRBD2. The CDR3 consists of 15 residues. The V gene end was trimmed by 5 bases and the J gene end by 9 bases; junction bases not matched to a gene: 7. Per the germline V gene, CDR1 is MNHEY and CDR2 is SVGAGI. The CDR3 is CASSGGLAGESEQFF. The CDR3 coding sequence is TGTGCCAGCAGTGGCGGACTAGCGGGAGAGTCTGAGCAGTTCTTC.

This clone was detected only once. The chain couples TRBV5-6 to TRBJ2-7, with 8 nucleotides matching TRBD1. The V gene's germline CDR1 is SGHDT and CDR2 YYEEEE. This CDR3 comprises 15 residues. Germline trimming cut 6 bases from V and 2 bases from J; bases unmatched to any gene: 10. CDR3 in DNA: TGTGCCAGCACCCGTACCGACAGGGGAACCTACGAGCAGTACTTC. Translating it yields CASTRTDRGTYEQYF.

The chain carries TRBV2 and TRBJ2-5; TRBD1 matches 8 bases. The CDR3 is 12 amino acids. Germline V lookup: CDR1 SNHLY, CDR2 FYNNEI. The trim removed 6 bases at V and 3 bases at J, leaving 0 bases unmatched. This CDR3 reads CASRDREETQYF. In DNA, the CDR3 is TGTGCCAGCAGGGACAGGGAAGAGACCCAGTACTTC. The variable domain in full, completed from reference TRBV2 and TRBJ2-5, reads EPEVTQTPSHQVTQMGQEVILRCVPISNHLYFYWYRQILGQKVEFLVSFYNNEISEKSEIFDDQFSVERPDGSNFTLKIRSTKLEDSAMYFCASRDREETQYFGPGTRLLVL.

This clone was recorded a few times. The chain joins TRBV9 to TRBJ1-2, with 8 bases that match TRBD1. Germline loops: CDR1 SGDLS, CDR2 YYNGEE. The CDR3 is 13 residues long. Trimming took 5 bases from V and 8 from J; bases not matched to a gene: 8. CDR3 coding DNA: TGTGCCAGCAGAGGGACAGGATCGGTCGGCTACACCTTC. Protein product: CASRGTGSVGYTF.

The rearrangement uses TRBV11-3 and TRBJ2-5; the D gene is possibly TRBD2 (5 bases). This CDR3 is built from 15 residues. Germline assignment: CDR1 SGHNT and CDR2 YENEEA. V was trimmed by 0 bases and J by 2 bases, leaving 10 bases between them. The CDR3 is CASSLDLAPQETQYF. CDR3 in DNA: TGTGCCAGCAGCTTAGACCTAGCACCTCAAGAGACCCAGTACTTC. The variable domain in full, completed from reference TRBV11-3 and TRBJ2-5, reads EAGVVQSPRYKIIEKKQPVAFWCNPISGHNTLYWYLQNLGQGPELLIRYENEEAVDDSQLPKDRFSAERLKGVDSTLKIQPAELGDSAVYLCASSLDLAPQETQYFGPGTRLLVL.

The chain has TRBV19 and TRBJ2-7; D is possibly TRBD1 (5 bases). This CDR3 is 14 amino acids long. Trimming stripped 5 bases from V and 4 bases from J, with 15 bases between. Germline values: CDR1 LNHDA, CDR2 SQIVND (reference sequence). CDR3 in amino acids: CASSRDSRLYEQYF. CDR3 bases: TGTGCCAGTAGTCGCGACAGTCGTCTGTACGAGCAGTACTTC.

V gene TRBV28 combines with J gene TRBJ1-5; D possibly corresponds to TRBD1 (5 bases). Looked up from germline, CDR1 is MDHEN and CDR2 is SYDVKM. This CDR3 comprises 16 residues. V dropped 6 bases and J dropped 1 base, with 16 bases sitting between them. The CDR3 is CASSPPPQGSNQPQHF. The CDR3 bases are TGTGCCAGCAGCCCCCCCCCTCAGGGAAGCAATCAGCCCCAGCATTTT.

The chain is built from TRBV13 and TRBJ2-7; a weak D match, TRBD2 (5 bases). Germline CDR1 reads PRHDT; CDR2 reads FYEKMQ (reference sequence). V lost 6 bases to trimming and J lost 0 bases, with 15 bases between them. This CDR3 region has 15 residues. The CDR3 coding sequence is TGTGCCAGCAGTTCGCAAGCGGCCAGCTCCTACGAGCAGTACTTC. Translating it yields CASSSQAASSYEQYF. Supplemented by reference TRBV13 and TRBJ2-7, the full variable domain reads AAGVIQSPRHLIKEKRETATLKCYPIPRHDTVYWYQQGPGQDPQFLISFYEKMQSDKGSIPDRFSAQQFSDYHSELNMSSLELGDSALYFCASSSQAASSYEQYFGPGTRLTVT.

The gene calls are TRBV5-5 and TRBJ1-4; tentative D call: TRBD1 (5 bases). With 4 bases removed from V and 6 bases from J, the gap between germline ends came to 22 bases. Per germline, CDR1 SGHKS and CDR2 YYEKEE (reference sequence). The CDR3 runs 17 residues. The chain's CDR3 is CASSARVRTTRDEKLFF. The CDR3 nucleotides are TGTGCCAGCAGCGCCCGTGTCCGGACAACCAGGGATGAAAAACTGTTTTTT. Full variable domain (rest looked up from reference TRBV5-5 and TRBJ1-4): DAGVTQSPTHLIKTRGQQVTLRCSPISGHKSVSWYQQVLGQGPQFIFQYYEKEERGRGNFPDRFSARQFPNYSSELNVNALLLGDSALYLCASSARVRTTRDEKLFFGSGTQLSVL.

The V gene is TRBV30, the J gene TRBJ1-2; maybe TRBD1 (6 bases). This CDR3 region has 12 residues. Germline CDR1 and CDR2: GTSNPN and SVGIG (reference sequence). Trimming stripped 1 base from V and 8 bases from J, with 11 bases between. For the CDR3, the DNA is TGTGCCTGGAGTGGATACAGGGCCGGCTACACCTTC. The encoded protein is CAWSGYRAGYTF.

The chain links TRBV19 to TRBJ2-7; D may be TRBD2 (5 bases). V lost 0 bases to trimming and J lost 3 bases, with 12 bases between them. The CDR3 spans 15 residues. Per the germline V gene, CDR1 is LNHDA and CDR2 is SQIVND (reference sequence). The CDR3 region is CASSIEPGGFYEQYF. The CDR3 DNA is TGTGCCAGTAGTATAGAGCCAGGAGGTTTCTACGAGCAGTACTTC.

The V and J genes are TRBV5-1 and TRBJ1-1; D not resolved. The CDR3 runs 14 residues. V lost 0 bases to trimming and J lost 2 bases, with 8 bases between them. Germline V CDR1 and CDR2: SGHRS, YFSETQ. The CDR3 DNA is TGCGCCAGCAGCTTGGAACTCCTTAACACTGAAGCTTTCTTT. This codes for CASSLELLNTEAFF.

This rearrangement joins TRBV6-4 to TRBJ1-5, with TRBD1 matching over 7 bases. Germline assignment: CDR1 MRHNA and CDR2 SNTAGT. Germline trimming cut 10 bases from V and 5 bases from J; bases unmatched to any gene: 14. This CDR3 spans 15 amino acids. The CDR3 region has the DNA TGTGCCAACAGGGGAGTTGGGACATCTTATCAGCCCCAGCATTTT. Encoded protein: CANRGVGTSYQPQHF.

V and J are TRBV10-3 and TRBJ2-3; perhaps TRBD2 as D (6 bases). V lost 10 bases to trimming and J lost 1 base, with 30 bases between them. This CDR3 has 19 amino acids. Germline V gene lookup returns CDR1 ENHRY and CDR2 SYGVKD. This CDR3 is CATDKGLGRGSGGTDTQYF. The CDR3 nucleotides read TGTGCCACCGACAAGGGGTTAGGGCGGGGTAGCGGCGGCACAGATACGCAGTATTTT.

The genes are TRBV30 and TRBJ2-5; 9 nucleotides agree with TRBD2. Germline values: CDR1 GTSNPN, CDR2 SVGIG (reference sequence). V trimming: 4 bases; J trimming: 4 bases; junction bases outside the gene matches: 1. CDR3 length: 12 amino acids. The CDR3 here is CAWTSGIETQYF. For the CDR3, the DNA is TGTGCCTGGACTAGCGGGATAGAGACCCAGTACTTC.

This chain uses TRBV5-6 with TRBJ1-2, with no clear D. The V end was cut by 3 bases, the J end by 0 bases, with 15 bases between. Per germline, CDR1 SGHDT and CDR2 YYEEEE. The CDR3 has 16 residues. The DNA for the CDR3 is TGTGCCAGCAGCTCCAGACTGGTTTCTGCTAACTATGGCTACACCTTC. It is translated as CASSSRLVSANYGYTF.

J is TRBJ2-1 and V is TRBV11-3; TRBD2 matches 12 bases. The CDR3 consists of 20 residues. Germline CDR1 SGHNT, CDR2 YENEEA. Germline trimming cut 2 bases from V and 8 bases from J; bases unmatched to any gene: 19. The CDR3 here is CASSLFGPWLRTSGNYEQFF. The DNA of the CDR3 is TGTGCCAGCAGCTTATTCGGCCCCTGGTTGCGGACTAGCGGGAACTATGAGCAGTTCTTC.

The CDR3 DNA reads TGTGCCAGCAGCGTAGATATTGAGCAGTTCTTC. This codes for CASSVDIEQFF. The chain recombines TRBV9 with TRBJ2-1; no clear D gene. Germline V gene lookup returns CDR1 SGDLS and CDR2 YYNGEE. The CDR3 is 11 amino acids. V was pared by 0 bases and J by 9 bases, with 4 bases between.

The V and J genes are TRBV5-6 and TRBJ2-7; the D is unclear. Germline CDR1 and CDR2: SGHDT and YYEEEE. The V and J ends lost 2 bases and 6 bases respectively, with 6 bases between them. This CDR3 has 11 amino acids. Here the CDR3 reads CASSFYSEQYF. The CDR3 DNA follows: TGTGCCAGCAGCTTTTATTCCGAGCAGTACTTC.

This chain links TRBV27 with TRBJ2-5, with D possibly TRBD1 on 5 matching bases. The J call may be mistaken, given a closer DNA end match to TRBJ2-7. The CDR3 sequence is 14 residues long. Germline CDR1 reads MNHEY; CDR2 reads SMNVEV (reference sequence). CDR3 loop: CASSLEGALYEQYF. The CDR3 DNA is TGTGCCAGCAGTTTGGAAGGGGCCCTATACGAGCAGTACTTC.

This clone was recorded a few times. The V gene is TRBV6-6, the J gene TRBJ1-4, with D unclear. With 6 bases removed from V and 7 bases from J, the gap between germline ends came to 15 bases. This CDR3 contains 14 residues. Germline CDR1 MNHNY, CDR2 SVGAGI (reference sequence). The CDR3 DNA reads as TGTGCCAGCAGCCCTCCCGGGGTGGGTGAAAAACTGTTTTTT. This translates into CASSPPGVGEKLFF.

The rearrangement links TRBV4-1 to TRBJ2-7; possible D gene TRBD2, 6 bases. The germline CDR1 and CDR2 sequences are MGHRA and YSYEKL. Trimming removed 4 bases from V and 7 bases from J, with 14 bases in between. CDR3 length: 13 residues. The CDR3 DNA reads TGCGCCAGCAGCCGATCCCCGGGGGAGGAGCAGTACTTC. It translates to CASSRSPGEEQYF.

The CDR3 DNA follows: TGTGCCAGCAGCCCCCGATGGCCAAACACTGAAGCTTTCTTT. Translated: CASSPRWPNTEAFF. J is TRBJ1-1 and V is TRBV9; D is unclear. The CDR3 length is 14 residues. Deletions cut 4 bases from V and 2 bases from J, with 12 bases between. CDR1 is SGDLS, CDR2 YYNGEE, per germline.

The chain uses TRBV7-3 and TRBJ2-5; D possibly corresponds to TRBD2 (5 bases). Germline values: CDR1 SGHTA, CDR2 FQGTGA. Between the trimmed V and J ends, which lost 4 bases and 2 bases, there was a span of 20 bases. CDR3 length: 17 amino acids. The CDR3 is CASSSSPFAGGQETQYF. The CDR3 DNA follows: TGTGCCAGCAGCTCCTCCCCCTTCGCGGGTGGGCAAGAGACCCAGTACTTC.

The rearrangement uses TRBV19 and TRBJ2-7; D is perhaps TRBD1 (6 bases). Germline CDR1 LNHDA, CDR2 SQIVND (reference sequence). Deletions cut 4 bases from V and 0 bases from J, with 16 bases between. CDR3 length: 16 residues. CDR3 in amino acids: CASSSPRDNPSYEQYF. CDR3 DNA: TGTGCCAGTAGTAGTCCGAGGGACAACCCCTCCTACGAGCAGTACTTC.

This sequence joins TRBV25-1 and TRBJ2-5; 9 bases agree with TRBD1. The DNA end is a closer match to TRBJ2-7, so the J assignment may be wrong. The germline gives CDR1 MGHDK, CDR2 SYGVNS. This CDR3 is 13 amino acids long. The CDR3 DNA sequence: TGTGCCAGCAGTGAGGACAGGGGTTACGAGCAGTACTTC. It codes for CASSEDRGYEQYF.

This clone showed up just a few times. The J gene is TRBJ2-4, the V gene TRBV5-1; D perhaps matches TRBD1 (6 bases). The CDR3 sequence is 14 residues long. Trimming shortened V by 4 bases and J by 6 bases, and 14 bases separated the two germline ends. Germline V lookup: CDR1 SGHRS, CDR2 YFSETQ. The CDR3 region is CASSPTTGLNIQYF. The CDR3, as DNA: TGCGCCAGCAGCCCAACGACAGGTCTAAACATTCAGTACTTC.

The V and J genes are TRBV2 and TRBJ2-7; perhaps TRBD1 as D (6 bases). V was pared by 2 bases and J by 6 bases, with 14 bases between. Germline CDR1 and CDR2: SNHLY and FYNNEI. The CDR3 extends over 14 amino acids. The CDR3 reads CASSEIQGPLEQYF. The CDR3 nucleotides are TGTGCCAGCAGTGAAATCCAGGGGCCCCTCGAGCAGTACTTC.

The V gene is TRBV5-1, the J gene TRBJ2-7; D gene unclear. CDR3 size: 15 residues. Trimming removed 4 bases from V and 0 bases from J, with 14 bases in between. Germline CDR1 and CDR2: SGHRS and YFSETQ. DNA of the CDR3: TGCGCCAGCAGCCCCTTGGCGGTAAGCTCCTACGAGCAGTACTTC. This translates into CASSPLAVSSYEQYF.